This T cell receptor (beta chain) originates from a study of blood T cell repertoires in COVID-19. Study context: Sites in the United States, Italy and Spain provided acute and convalescent COVID-19 samples. The cDNA or gDNA used as material had been derived from T cells, B-cell-depleted T cells, or PBMCs.

The CDR3 loop spans 15 amino acids. The germline gives CDR1 SNHLY, CDR2 FYNNEI. The V and J ends lost 2 bases and 4 bases, in that order; junction bases with no gene match: 4. Study processing details: Estimation of nucleated cell counts was performed using reference gene primer amplification. Assay used: immunoSEQ multiplex PCR; TCRdb lists only in-frame clones, some missing. The V and J calls and clone size come from that table; D and trimming were worked out from the DNA. The table shows roughly 290,000 clones, with over 80% occurring only once. The chain is built from TRBV2 and TRBJ2-1; 8 nucleotides align to TRBD1. This receptor was identified in a woman aged 45-59 years with active or convalescent COVID-19. The sample consisted of peripheral blood. This CDR3 is CASSESGTGYNEQFF. CDR3 nucleotide sequence: TGTGCCAGCAGTGAATCCGGGACAGGTTACAATGAGCAGTTCTTC.